This T cell receptor (beta chain) was retrieved from a study of beta chain features in type 1 diabetes. Overall study context: Some 99 million sorted cells were examined across all samples.

Per the germline V gene, CDR1 is MNHEY and CDR2 is SVGAGI. The germline V and J ends were trimmed by 6 bases and 1 base, with 9 bases remaining between them. The CDR3 has 13 amino acids. Purity of each sorted population was above 95%. Reverse transcription of all isolated RNA meant that expressed TCRB transcripts were sequenced. Only in-frame clones appear in the TCRdb table, and some are missing; sequencing was by immunoSEQ multiplex PCR. The repertoire includes a few hundred thousand clones, around 9.6% of them detected once, and about 0.03% sits in the top ten. The chain has TRBV6-5 and TRBJ1-1, with D uncertain. The clonotype was recovered from a woman younger than 30 in good health. Specimen: naive CD4+ T cells from blood. The CDR3 DNA reads TGTGCCAGCAGACAGACATGGAACACTGAAGCTTTCTTT. Translating gives CASRQTWNTEAFF.